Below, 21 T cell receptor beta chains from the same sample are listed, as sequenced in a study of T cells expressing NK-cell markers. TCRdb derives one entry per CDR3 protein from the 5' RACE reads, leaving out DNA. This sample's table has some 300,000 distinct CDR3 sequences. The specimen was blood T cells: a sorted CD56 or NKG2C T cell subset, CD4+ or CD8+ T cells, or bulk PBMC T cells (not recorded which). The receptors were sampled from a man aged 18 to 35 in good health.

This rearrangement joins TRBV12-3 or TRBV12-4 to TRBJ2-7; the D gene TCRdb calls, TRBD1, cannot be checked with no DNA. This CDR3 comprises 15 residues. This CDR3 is CASSLGGGQHSEQYF.

This CDR3 is CASRRGGNTIYF. The chain carries TRBV12-3 or TRBV12-4 and TRBJ1-3; TCRdb's assignment of TRBD1 cannot be checked, as there is no DNA. The CDR3 loop spans 12 amino acids.

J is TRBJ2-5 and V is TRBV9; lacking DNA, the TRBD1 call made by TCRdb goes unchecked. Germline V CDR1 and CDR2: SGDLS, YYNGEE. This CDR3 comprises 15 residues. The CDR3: CASSVAGAGRETQYF.

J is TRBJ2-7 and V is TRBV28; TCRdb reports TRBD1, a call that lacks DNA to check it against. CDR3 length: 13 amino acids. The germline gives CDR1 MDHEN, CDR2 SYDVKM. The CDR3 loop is CASTPDGAGEQYF.

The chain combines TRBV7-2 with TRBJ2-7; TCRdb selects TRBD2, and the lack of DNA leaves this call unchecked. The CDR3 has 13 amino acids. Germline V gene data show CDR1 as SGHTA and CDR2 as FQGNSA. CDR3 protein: CASSLKGRGEQYF.

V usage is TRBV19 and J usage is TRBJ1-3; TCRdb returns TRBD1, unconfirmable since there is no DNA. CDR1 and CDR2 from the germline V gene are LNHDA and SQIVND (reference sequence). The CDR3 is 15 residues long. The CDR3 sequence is CASSIARGSGNTIYF.

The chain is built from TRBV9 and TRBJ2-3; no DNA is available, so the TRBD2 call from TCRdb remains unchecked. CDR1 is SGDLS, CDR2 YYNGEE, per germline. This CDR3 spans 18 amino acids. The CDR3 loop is CASSVSGGLAGNTDTQYF.

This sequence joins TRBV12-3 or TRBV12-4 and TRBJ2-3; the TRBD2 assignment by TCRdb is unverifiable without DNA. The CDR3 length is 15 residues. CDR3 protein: CASSFGRESTDTQYF.

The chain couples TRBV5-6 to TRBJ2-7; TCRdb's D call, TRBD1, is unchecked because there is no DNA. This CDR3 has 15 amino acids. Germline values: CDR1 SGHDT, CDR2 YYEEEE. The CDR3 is CASSLVAGKPYEQYF.

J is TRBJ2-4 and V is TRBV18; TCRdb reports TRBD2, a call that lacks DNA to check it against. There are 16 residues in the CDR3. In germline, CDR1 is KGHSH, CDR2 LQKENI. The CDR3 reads CASSRPSGGVKNIQYF.

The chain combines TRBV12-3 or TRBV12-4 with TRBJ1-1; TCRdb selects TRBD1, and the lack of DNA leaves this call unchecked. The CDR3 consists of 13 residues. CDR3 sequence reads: CASNQQGFTEAFF.

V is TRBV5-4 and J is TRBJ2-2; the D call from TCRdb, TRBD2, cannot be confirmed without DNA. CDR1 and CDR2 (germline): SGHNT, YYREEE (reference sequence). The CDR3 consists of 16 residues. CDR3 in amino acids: CASSLADGKGPGELFF.

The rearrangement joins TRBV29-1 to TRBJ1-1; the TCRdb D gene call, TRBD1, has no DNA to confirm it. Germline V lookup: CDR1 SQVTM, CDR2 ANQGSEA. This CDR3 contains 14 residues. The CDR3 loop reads CSVVGQALNTEAFF.

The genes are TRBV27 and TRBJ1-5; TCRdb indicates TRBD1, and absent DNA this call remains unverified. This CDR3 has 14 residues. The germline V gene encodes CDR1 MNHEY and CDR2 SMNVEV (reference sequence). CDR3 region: CASSHGQGEGREHF.

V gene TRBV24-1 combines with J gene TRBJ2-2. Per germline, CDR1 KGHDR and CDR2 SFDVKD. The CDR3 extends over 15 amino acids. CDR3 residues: CATSDLRVDTGELFF.

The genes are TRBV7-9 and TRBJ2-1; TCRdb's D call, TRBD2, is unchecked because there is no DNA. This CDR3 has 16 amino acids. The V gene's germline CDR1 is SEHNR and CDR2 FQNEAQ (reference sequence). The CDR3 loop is CASSLAGGGTYNEQFF.

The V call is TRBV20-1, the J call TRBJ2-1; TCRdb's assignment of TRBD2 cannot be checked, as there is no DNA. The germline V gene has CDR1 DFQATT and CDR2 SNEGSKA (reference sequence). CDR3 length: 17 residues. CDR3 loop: CSASLRTSGRHPNEQFF.

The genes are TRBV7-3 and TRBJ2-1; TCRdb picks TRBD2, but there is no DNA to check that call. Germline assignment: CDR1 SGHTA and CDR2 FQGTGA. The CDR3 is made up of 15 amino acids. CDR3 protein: CASSSEREGGNEQFF.

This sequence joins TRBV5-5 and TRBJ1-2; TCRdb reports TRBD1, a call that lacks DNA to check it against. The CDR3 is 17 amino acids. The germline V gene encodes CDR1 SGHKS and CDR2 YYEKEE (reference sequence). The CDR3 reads CASSLRTGKGIPDGYTF.

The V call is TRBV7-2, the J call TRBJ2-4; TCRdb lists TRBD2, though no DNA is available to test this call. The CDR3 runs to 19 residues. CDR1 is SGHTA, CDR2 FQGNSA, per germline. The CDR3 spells CASSLAPSGRGRAKNIQYF.

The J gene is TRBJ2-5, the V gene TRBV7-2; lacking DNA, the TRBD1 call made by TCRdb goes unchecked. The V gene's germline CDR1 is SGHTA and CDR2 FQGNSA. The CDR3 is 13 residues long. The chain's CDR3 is CASSLFSRQGADF.